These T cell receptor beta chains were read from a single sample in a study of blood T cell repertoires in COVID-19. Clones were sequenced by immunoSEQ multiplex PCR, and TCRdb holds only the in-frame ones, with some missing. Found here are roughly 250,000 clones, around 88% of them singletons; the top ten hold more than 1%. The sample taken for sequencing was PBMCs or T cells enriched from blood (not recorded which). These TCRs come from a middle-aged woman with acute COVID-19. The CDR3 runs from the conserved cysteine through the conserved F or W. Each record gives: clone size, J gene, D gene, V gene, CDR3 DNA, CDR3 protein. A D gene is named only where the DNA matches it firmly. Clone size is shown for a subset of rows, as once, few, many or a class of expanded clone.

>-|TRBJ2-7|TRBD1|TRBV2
TGTGCCAGCAGCGACCGGACAGGTCCCTACGAGCAGTACTTC
CASSDRTGPYEQYF
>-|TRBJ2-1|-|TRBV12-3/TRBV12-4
TGTGCCAGCTCCTGGTTTGGCGAGCAGTTCTTC
CASSWFGEQFF
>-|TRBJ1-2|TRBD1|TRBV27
TGTGCCAGCAGCCAAGGGACAGGGGCTTATGGCTACACCTTC
CASSQGTGAYGYTF
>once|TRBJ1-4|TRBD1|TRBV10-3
TGTGCCATCAGGCGGGACAGGAGTGAAAAACTGTTTTTT
CAIRRDRSEKLFF
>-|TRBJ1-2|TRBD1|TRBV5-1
TGCGCCAGCAGCTTCGGGACAGGGGCCTATGGCTACACCTTC
CASSFGTGAYGYTF
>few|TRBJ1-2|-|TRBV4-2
TGTGCCAGCAGCCAAGACGCCCGGGGGATTGACTATGGCTACACCTTC
CASSQDARGIDYGYTF
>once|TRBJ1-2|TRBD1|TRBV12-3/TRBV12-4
TGTGCCAGCAGTTCCAGACAGGGGCATGGCTACACCTTC
CASSSRQGHGYTF
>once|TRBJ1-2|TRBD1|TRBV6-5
TGTGCCAGCAGCTCGGGACAGGGGATGGGAGGCTACACCTTC
CASSSGQGMGGYTF
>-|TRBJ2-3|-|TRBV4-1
TGCGCCAGCAGCCCATACCGGGACACACTCACAGATACGCAGTATTTT
CASSPYRDTLTDTQYF
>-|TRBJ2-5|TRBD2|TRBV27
TGTGCCAGCAGGACATTCGGGACTAGCACGGAGACCCAGTACTTC
CASRTFGTSTETQYF
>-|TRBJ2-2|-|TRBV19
TGTGCCAGTAGTCCCCGCGGATACACCGGGGAGCTGTTTTTT
CASSPRGYTGELFF
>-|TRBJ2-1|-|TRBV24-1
TGTGCCACCAGTGACCCCGGACAGTACAATGAGCAGTTCTTC
CATSDPGQYNEQFF
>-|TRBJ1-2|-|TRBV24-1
TGTGCCACCAGTGATTTTGGGGGCGGTAGTGGCTACACCTTC
CATSDFGGGSGYTF
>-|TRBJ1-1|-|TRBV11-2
TGTGCCAGCAGCCCTTACCGGGGGAACACTGAAGCTTTCTTT
CASSPYRGNTEAFF
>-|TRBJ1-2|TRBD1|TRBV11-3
TGTGCCAGCAGCTTCAACCGGGACAGCGACTACACCTTC
CASSFNRDSDYTF
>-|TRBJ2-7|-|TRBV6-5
TGTGCCAGCAGTTACTTTAGGGGCTACGAGCAGTACTTC
CASSYFRGYEQYF